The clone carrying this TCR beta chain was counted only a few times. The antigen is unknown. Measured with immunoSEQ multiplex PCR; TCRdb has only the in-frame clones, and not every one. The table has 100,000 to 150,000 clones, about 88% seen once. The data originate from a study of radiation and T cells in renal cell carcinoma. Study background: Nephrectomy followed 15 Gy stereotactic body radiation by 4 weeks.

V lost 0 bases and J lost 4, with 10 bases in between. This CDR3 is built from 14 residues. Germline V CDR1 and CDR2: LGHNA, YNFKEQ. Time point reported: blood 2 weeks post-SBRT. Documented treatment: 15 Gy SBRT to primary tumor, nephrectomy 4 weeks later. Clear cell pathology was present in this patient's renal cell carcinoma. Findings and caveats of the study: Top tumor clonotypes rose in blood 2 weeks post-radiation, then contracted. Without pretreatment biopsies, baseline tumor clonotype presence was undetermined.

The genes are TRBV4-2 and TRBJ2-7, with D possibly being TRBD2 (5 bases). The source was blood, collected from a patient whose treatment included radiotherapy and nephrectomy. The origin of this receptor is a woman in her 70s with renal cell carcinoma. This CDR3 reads CASSQEDGNYEQYF. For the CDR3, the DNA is TGTGCCAGCAGCCAAGAAGACGGGAATTACGAGCAGTACTTC.